The rows below give T cell receptor beta chains drawn from one sample of a study of blood T cell repertoires in COVID-19. Profiling relied on immunoSEQ multiplex PCR, and the TCRdb table lists in-frame clones only, not all of them. Of hundreds of thousands of clones in the sample, around nine tenths are singletons; the top ten hold 1.6%. The specimen was PBMCs or T cells enriched from blood (not recorded which). The receptors shown here come from a woman between 45 and 65 years old who had recovered from COVID-19. Both conserved end residues are part of each CDR3. D genes are given only for firm matches. The size entry is marked missing in some rows and otherwise reads once, few, many or a size class.

size,D,J,V,DNA,CDR3
.,.,TRBJ2-1,TRBV7-3,TGTGCCAGCAGCTTAAGCCCCACGGGGTCCAATGAGCAGTTCTTC,CASSLSPTGSNEQFF
.,.,TRBJ1-6,TRBV7-3,TGTGCCAGCAGCTTATCAGGGATTAATTCGCCCCTCCACTTT,CASSLSGINSPLHF
.,TRBD2,TRBJ2-1,TRBV28,TGTGCCAGCAGTTCCCCACGGACTAGCGGGAGTCTTACCTACAATGAGCAGTTCTTC,CASSSPRTSGSLTYNEQFF
.,TRBD2,TRBJ2-7,TRBV2,TGTGCCAGCAGGGAGACTAGCACGGGGCCCCTCGAGCAGTACTTC,CASRETSTGPLEQYF
.,.,TRBJ1-3,TRBV2,TGTGCCAGCAGGAACCCGCGTGGGGGCGCGGGTAACACCATATATTTT,CASRNPRGGAGNTIYF
.,.,TRBJ1-2,TRBV29-1,TGCAGCGTTGTCGACACCTATGGCTACACCTTC,CSVVDTYGYTF
.,.,TRBJ2-3,TRBV7-3,TGTGCCAGCAGCTGGCAGGGCACAGATACGCAGTATTTT,CASSWQGTDTQYF
.,.,TRBJ2-5,TRBV5-1,TGCGCCAGCAGCACATCGGGACAAGAAGAGACCCAGTACTTC,CASSTSGQEETQYF
.,TRBD2,TRBJ2-2,TRBV27,TGTGCCAACCAGACTAGCGGAAACACCGGGGAGCTGTTTTTT,CANQTSGNTGELFF
.,TRBD2,TRBJ2-7,TRBV7-2,TGTGCCAGCAGCTCGCGGGCCGAGGGACTAGGGGACGAGCAGTACTTC,CASSSRAEGLGDEQYF
once,TRBD1,TRBJ2-6,TRBV5-4,TGTGCCAGCAGGCCTACAGGGGGCGCTGGGGCCAACGTCCTGACTTTC,CASRPTGGAGANVLTF
.,.,TRBJ1-1,TRBV27,TGTGCCAGCAGGAAGGGACTCCCAACTGAAGCTTTCTTT,CASRKGLPTEAFF
.,.,TRBJ2-7,TRBV5-1,TGCGCCAGCAGCTTGCTGAGCGGATACGAGCAGTACTTC,CASSLLSGYEQYF
.,TRBD1,TRBJ1-4,TRBV27,TGTGCCAGCAGAGTACAGGGGGCGGGGGAAAAACTGTTTTTT,CASRVQGAGEKLFF
once,.,TRBJ2-1,TRBV5-6,TGTGCCAGCAGCATGGTGGTGGGTTTGGCGGGCGGGGCGATGAATGAGCAGTTCTTC,CASSMVVGLAGGAMNEQFF
.,.,TRBJ2-7,TRBV4-1,TGCGCCAGCAGCCAAGAGGGTGGGCCAGGGTACTACGAGCAGTACTTC,CASSQEGGPGYYEQYF
.,TRBD2,TRBJ2-5,TRBV7-7,TGTGCTAGCAGCTTAGTGAGCGGGAGTAGGGAGACCCAGTACTTC,CASSLVSGSRETQYF
once,.,TRBJ1-5,TRBV18,TGTGCCAGCTCACCAAGAGGGCTAGGCAATCAGCCCCAGCATTTT,CASSPRGLGNQPQHF
few,.,TRBJ2-7,TRBV20-1,TGCAGTGCTAGAGAACTCTACGAGCAGTACTTC,CSARELYEQYF
.,TRBD1,TRBJ1-4,TRBV3-1/TRBV3-2,TGTGCCAGCAGCCAAGGGGGGACAGGGAATGAAAAACTGTTTTTT,CASSQGGTGNEKLFF
.,.,TRBJ1-1,TRBV12-2,TGTGCAAGTCGCTTGGCGCCGGGGGATCGGAACACTGAAGCTTTCTTT,CASRLAPGDRNTEAFF
.,TRBD2,TRBJ2-1,TRBV5-1,TGCGCCAGCAGCTTGGGGGGACTAGCGGGAGCCAATGAGCAGTTCTTC,CASSLGGLAGANEQFF
.,TRBD2,TRBJ2-7,TRBV5-1,TGCGCCAGCAGCTTCGTCGGGAGGGCCCTCTACGAGCAGTACTTC,CASSFVGRALYEQYF
.,.,TRBJ1-1,TRBV14,TGTGCCAGCAGCCAAGTGGACAGCATGAACACTGAAGCTTTCTTT,CASSQVDSMNTEAFF
.,TRBD1,TRBJ1-1,TRBV6-2/TRBV6-3,TGTGCCAGCAGTTTAACAGGGGTTTGGGAAGCTTTCTTT,CASSLTGVWEAFF